Listed below are T cell receptor beta chains from one sample, sequenced in a study of blood T cell repertoires in COVID-19. Here immunoSEQ multiplex PCR was the method, and the copy in TCRdb shows in-frame clones only, minus some. The sample yields 180,000 or so clones, more than 70% seen once. Sequencing was performed on peripheral blood. These TCRs come from a man in his forties or fifties with active or convalescent COVID-19. Each CDR3 is given with its conserved first and last residue. Each record gives: J gene, clone size, V gene, D gene, CDR3 protein, CDR3 DNA. D genes are given only for firm matches. Clone size is given for some rows only: seen once, a few or many times, or a class if the clone is expanded.

>TRBJ2-3|.|TRBV27|.
CASSLGGTQYF
TGTGCCAGCAGTTTGGGGGGTACGCAGTATTTT
>TRBJ2-7|.|TRBV18|TRBD1
CASSQPGQPYEQYF
TGTGCCAGCTCACAACCGGGACAGCCCTACGAGCAGTACTTC
>TRBJ1-6|.|TRBV27|.
CASSLKFSSYNSPLHF
TGTGCCAGCAGTTTAAAGTTCAGCTCCTATAATTCACCCCTCCACTTT
>TRBJ1-2|.|TRBV6-5|.
CASRGDRDYGYTF
TGTGCCAGCAGGGGAGACCGCGACTATGGCTACACCTTC
>TRBJ2-5|.|TRBV18|.
CASSLQQETQYF
TGTGCCAGCTCATTACAGCAAGAGACCCAGTACTTC
>TRBJ1-1|once|TRBV7-2|.
CASSINWRGNTEAFF
TGTGCCAGCAGCATAAACTGGAGGGGGAACACTGAAGCTTTCTTT
>TRBJ1-1|.|TRBV6-5|TRBD1
CASSYTGTGGGTEAFF
TGTGCCAGCAGTTACACCGGGACAGGGGGCGGGACTGAAGCTTTCTTT
>TRBJ1-1|.|TRBV5-4|TRBD1
CASSEEGAGITEAFF
TGTGCCAGCAGCGAAGAGGGGGCAGGGATCACTGAAGCTTTCTTT
>TRBJ1-5|.|TRBV6-5|.
CASSQDGTLPQPQHF
TGTGCCAGCAGTCAGGACGGGACATTGCCTCAGCCCCAGCATTTT
>TRBJ1-6|.|TRBV2|TRBD1
CASSLGQAQNSPLHF
TGTGCCAGCAGTTTGGGACAGGCCCAAAATTCACCCCTCCACTTT
>TRBJ2-1|.|TRBV4-2|TRBD1
CASSQITGVEQFF
TGTGCCAGCAGCCAAATTACAGGGGTTGAGCAGTTCTTC
>TRBJ1-1|.|TRBV19|.
CASSIVPPNTEAFF
TGTGCCAGTAGTATAGTCCCTCCGAACACTGAAGCTTTCTTT
>TRBJ2-7|many|TRBV29-1|TRBD2
CSAVWDYSYEQYF
TGCAGCGCAGTCTGGGACTACTCCTACGAGCAGTACTTC
>TRBJ1-5|.|TRBV9|.
CASSAGPQGPQHF
TGTGCCAGCAGCGCAGGGCCGCAGGGGCCCCAGCATTTT
>TRBJ1-2|.|TRBV3-1/TRBV3-2|.
CASSQKQGSVYTF
TGTGCCAGCAGCCAAAAACAGGGATCCGTCTACACCTTC
>TRBJ1-3|.|TRBV18|.
CASSPQRFHSGNTIYF
TGTGCCAGCTCACCACAGCGGTTCCACTCTGGAAACACCATATATTTT
>TRBJ2-1|.|TRBV15|.
CATSSLYLSYNEQFF
TGTGCCACCAGTTCGCTTTACTTGTCCTACAATGAGCAGTTCTTC
>TRBJ1-1|.|TRBV30|.
CAWSGARNTEAFF
TGTGCCTGGAGTGGGGCCAGGAACACTGAAGCTTTCTTT
>TRBJ2-1|.|TRBV6-5|.
CASSYGSSYNEQFF
TGTGCCAGCAGTTACGGGAGCTCCTACAATGAGCAGTTCTTC
>TRBJ2-5|.|TRBV5-4|TRBD1
CASSRPGQGQETQYF
TGTGCCAGCAGCCGACCGGGACAGGGACAAGAGACCCAGTACTTC
>TRBJ2-5|.|TRBV19|TRBD1
CASSMYKDRVQETQYF
TGTGCCAGTAGTATGTATAAGGACAGGGTCCAAGAGACCCAGTACTTC
>TRBJ1-1|.|TRBV5-1|.
CASSLDSLNTEAFF
TGCGCCAGCAGCTTGGACAGTCTGAACACTGAAGCTTTCTTT
>TRBJ1-5|once|TRBV27|.
CASSVSQGRNQPQHF
TGTGCCAGCAGTGTTTCTCAGGGTCGCAATCAGCCCCAGCATTTT
>TRBJ2-7|.|TRBV3-1/TRBV3-2|.
CASSQGEGEQYF
TGTGCCAGCAGCCAAGGAGAGGGCGAGCAGTACTTC
>TRBJ2-7|.|TRBV5-1|.
CASSYDGGSGEQYF
TGCGCCAGCAGCTATGACGGGGGATCCGGCGAGCAGTACTTC
>TRBJ1-1|.|TRBV6-5|.
CASFRGSTEAFF
TGTGCCAGTTTTAGGGGTAGCACTGAAGCTTTCTTT
>TRBJ2-5|.|TRBV5-1|.
CASSLEAGRKETQYF
TGCGCCAGCAGCTTGGAGGCAGGGCGGAAAGAGACCCAGTACTTC
>TRBJ2-3|.|TRBV15|TRBD2
CATSPLAGGRDTQYF
TGTGCCACCAGCCCCTTGGCGGGGGGGAGGGATACGCAGTATTTT
>TRBJ2-7|.|TRBV10-3|.
CAISESGTSEGGQYEQYF
TGTGCCATCAGTGAGTCGGGTACTTCGGAGGGGGGGCAGTACGAGCAGTACTTC
>TRBJ2-4|.|TRBV4-3|TRBD2
CASSQRSSGGPGIQYF
TGCGCCAGCAGCCAGCGGTCTAGCGGGGGACCAGGCATTCAGTACTTC
>TRBJ1-1|.|TRBV5-1|TRBD1
CASSGTGGGYTEAFF
TGCGCCAGCAGCGGGACAGGGGGAGGCTACACTGAAGCTTTCTTT